The next 13 T cell receptor beta chains were all read from a single sample in a study of blood T cell repertoires in COVID-19. Generated by immunoSEQ multiplex PCR, the TCRdb table keeps only in-frame clones and is missing some. The sample holds 90,000 to 100,000 clones; roughly 84% are singletons and the top ten take under 2%. The sequencing input was peripheral blood. All receptors derive from a man between 65 and 85 years old with active or convalescent COVID-19.

The chain uses TRBV7-2 and TRBJ2-3; 9 bases align to TRBD2. CDR3 length equals 17 residues. V shed 2 bases, J shed 3 bases, and the junction held 9 bases outside the gene matches. Germline V gene lookup returns CDR1 SGHTA and CDR2 FQGNSA. CDR3 residues: CASSLRAGSGGTDTQYF. In DNA, the CDR3 is TGTGCCAGCAGCTTAAGGGCCGGAAGCGGGGGGACAGATACGCAGTATTTT. Combining the CDR3 with reference TRBV7-2 and TRBJ2-3 gives the whole variable domain GAGVSQSPSNKVTEKGKDVELRCDPISGHTALYWYRQSLGQGLEFLIYFQGNSAPDKSGLPSDRFSAERTGGSVSTLTIQRTQQEDSAVYLCASSLRAGSGGTDTQYFGPGTRLTVL.

The chain uses TRBV24-1 and TRBJ2-3; no clear D gene. CDR3 length equals 11 residues. The germline V gene encodes CDR1 KGHDR and CDR2 SFDVKD. Trimming removed 5 bases from V and 6 bases from J, with 5 bases in between. CDR3 sequence reads: CATSASDTQYF. The CDR3 bases are TGTGCCACCAGTGCATCCGATACGCAGTATTTT.

J is TRBJ2-3 and V is TRBV7-8; TRBD2 matches at 13 bases. The ends lost 5 bases at V and 2 bases at J; junction bases unmatched: 7. The germline gives CDR1 SGHVS, CDR2 FQNEAQ. The CDR3 is 17 amino acids. DNA of the CDR3: TGTGCCAGCAGCATAATGGGACTAGCGGGGTTCACAGATACGCAGTATTTT. Protein sequence: CASSIMGLAGFTDTQYF.

This clone was seen only once. This chain links TRBV4-3 with TRBJ2-1, with 10 bases fitting TRBD2. Germline values: CDR1 LGHNA, CDR2 YSLEER. This CDR3 has 15 amino acids. V was clipped by 5 bases and J by 2 bases; unmatched bases: 3. The CDR3 region is CASSSSGGAYNEQFF. In DNA, the CDR3 is TGCGCCAGCAGCTCGAGCGGGGGGGCCTACAATGAGCAGTTCTTC.

V gene TRBV27 combines with J gene TRBJ1-1; perhaps TRBD1 as D (5 bases). V lost 2 bases to trimming and J lost 7 bases, with 5 bases between them. Germline V CDR1 and CDR2: MNHEY, SMNVEV (reference sequence). The CDR3 is 11 residues long. The CDR3 reads CASSLRGEAFF. The DNA for the CDR3 is TGTGCCAGCAGTTTAAGGGGTGAAGCTTTCTTT.

This clone was observed a single time. The rearrangement links TRBV27 to TRBJ2-5; 9 bases line up with TRBD2. Looked up from germline, CDR1 is MNHEY and CDR2 is SMNVEV (reference sequence). V trimming: 3 bases; J trimming: 0 bases; junction bases outside the gene matches: 20. The CDR3 spans 21 residues. CDR3 DNA: TGTGCCAGCAGTTTGATTGCCCCGCTAGCGGGGCGACCTTTCGACCAAGAGACCCAGTACTTC. It codes for CASSLIAPLAGRPFDQETQYF.

About this clone: One end of the junction fails to match germline, which may point to a read error. This specimen includes other DNA sequences encoding the same CDR3. The chain combines TRBV28 with TRBJ1-6; D not certain. The CDR3 totals 13 residues. Germline CDR1 MDHEN, CDR2 SYDVKM. The CDR3 nucleotides read TGTGCCAGCAGTCGTGCCTACGATTCGCCCCTCCACTTT. It translates to CASSRAYDSPLHF.

The V and J genes are TRBV23-1 and TRBJ1-5; 7 bases agree with TRBD1. TRBV23-1 is an open reading frame whose function is uncertain. J was trimmed by 3 bases and V by 8 bases; bases with no gene match: 22. The CDR3 has 19 residues. The CDR3 here is CASDLGEDREDCVNQPQHF. The CDR3, as DNA: TGCGCCAGCGACCTGGGTGAAGACAGGGAGGATTGTGTCAATCAGCCCCAGCATTTT.

The J gene is TRBJ2-2, the V gene TRBV7-6; TRBD1 might be the D (5 bases). There are 16 residues in the CDR3. V lost 1 base and J 3 bases, leaving 12 bases between the germline ends. From germline, CDR1 is SGHVS and CDR2 FNYEAQ. In DNA form, the CDR3 reads TGTGCCAGCAGCTTAGAAGGGGTGGAGTACACCGGGGAGCTGTTTTTT. As protein: CASSLEGVEYTGELFF. The full variable domain, with the rest looked up from reference TRBV7-6 and TRBJ2-2, is GAGVSQSPRYKVTKRGQDVALRCDPISGHVSLYWYRQALGQGPEFLTYFNYEAQQDKSGLPNDRFSAERPEGSISTLTIQRTEQRDSAMYRCASSLEGVEYTGELFFGEGSRLTVL.

The chain joins TRBV6-2 or TRBV6-3 to TRBJ1-2, with D possibly being TRBD1 (5 bases). Germline lookup yields CDR1 MNHEY and CDR2 SVGEGT. Trimming shortened V by 3 bases and J by 6 bases, and 20 bases separated the two germline ends. The CDR3 sequence is 16 residues long. DNA of the CDR3: TGTGCCAGCAGTTATGCGGGGCAGGGAAAGTCGGATGGCTACACCTTC. Its protein is CASSYAGQGKSDGYTF.

This rearrangement joins TRBV6-5 to TRBJ1-5; D not certain. This CDR3 has 12 residues. Germline CDR1 is MNHEY and CDR2 is SVGAGI. Trimming pared 6 bases from V and 4 bases from J, leaving 7 bases between. The CDR3 DNA is TGTGCCAGCAGACAGTCAAATCAGCCCCAGCATTTT. This translates into CASRQSNQPQHF.

The chain links TRBV19 to TRBJ1-2; D uncertain. The CDR3 is 14 residues long. Trimming stripped 4 bases from V and 8 bases from J, with 17 bases between. Germline V gene data show CDR1 as LNHDA and CDR2 as SQIVND (reference sequence). The CDR3 protein is CASSNSGRRSGYTF. In nucleotides, the CDR3 is TGTGCCAGTAGTAACAGCGGACGTCGGAGCGGCTACACCTTC.

V is TRBV3-1 (or the pseudogene TRBV3-2) and J is TRBJ1-1, with 8 bases that match TRBD1. The CDR3 extends over 14 amino acids. Looked up from germline, CDR1 is LGHDT and CDR2 is YNNKEL (reference sequence). V shed 4 bases and J 3 bases; nucleotides not matched to a gene: 4. The CDR3 spells CASSRGQADTEAFF. The CDR3 DNA reads as TGTGCCAGCAGCCGGGGACAGGCGGACACTGAAGCTTTCTTT.